This TCR beta chain came from a study of shared clonotypes between healthy human individuals. The study, taken as a whole, reports: Large sequencing depth failed to make sorted-subset sequencing complete, rarefaction showed. Roughly 5% of naive CD4 clonotypes were common to several donors.

The donors, all of them Caucasian adults, lived in Nashville, Tennessee. The test was conducted at deep level. This table comes from immunoSEQ multiplex PCR, and its TCRdb copy is limited to in-frame clones, with some not included. This sample carries about 960,000 clones, 76% of them seen once, and the ten largest clones take about 1.5%. The germline gives CDR1 MNHNY, CDR2 SVGAGI (reference sequence). The length of the CDR3 is 15 residues. The V end was cut by 0 bases, the J end by 1 base, with 7 bases between. Worth noting for this clone: Antigen unknown.

This receptor was identified in a man aged 18 to 29 in good health. This chain joins TRBV6-6 and TRBJ1-5; D is uncertain. Material for sequencing was memory CD4+ T cells sorted from blood. Noted subset: CD45RA-negative fraction. CDR3 loop: CASSYSQTSNQPQHF. DNA of the CDR3: TGTGCCAGCAGTTACTCTCAGACAAGCAATCAGCCCCAGCATTTT.